These 32 T cell receptor beta chains were sequenced from one sample in a study of blood T cells in healthy people across ages. Next came a second PCR, run for about 7 to 11 cycles, which used a sample-barcoded 5' primer along with a J-beta primer mix. TCRdb re-analysed the 5' RACE reads in MiXCR, keeping a single row per CDR3 protein. The sample records about 650,000 distinct CDR3 sequences, roughly 32% being singletons. Material: blood. These receptors were obtained from an elderly woman in good health.

This clonotype was picked up one time. One junction end disagrees with the germline gene, perhaps due to a read error. V and J are TRBV10-3 and TRBJ2-1; D unresolved. Per germline, CDR1 ENHRY and CDR2 SYGVKD. The CDR3 has 12 amino acids. CDR3 protein: CAIGEFTDEQFF. For the CDR3, the DNA is TGTGCCATCGGTGAGTTCACAGATGAGCAGTTCTTC.

This clonotype was seen ten or more times. The CDR3 DNA is TGCGCCAGCAGCTCAGGACGAAATGAGCAGTTCTTC. Translation: CASSSGRNEQFF. The chain uses TRBV5-1 and TRBJ2-1; D unclear. V lost 3 bases to trimming and J lost 7 bases, with 8 bases between them. This CDR3 region has 12 residues. Germline CDR1 reads SGHRS; CDR2 reads YFSETQ.

The genes are TRBV12-3 or TRBV12-4 and TRBJ2-3; tentatively, D is TRBD2 (5 bases). V was trimmed by 3 bases and J by 3 bases, leaving 16 bases between them. This CDR3 comprises 16 residues. CDR3 residues: CASSLIPGVGTDTQYF. CDR3 bases: TGTGCCAGCAGTTTGATTCCCGGGGTGGGGACAGATACGCAGTATTTT.

The table lists this clonotype with many counts. The chain couples TRBV20-1 to TRBJ1-1; 7 bases map to TRBD1. Germline V CDR1 and CDR2: DFQATT, SNEGSKA (reference sequence). This CDR3 contains 15 residues. Losses at the gene ends were 1 base for V and 1 base for J; bases not matched to a gene: 6. CDR3 amino acids: CSARVARQGNTEAFF. The DNA of the CDR3 is TGCAGTGCTAGAGTAGCTCGACAGGGGAACACTGAAGCTTTCTTT.

The chain employs TRBV4-3 and TRBJ2-1; weak D call: TRBD1 (7 bases). With the DNA end fitting TRBJ2-7 better, the J assignment may be wrong. The CDR3 spans 16 residues. Germline V gives CDR1 LGHNA, CDR2 YSLEER. In DNA form, the CDR3 reads TGCGCCAGCAGCCGGCTCCAGGGGGGTGGAAACAATGAGCAGTACTTC. Residues: CASSRLQGGGNNEQYF.

This clonotype was seen repeatedly, ten times or more. The rearrangement links TRBV20-1 to TRBJ1-1; perhaps TRBD1 as D (6 bases). The CDR3 loop spans 13 amino acids. With 2 bases removed from V and 10 bases from J, the gap between germline ends came to 17 bases. Germline V lookup: CDR1 DFQATT, CDR2 SNEGSKA (reference sequence). CDR3 amino acids: CSARSPGDRGAFF. CDR3 in DNA: TGCAGTGCTAGATCCCCAGGGGATAGGGGAGCTTTCTTT.

This clonotype has more than one count but fewer than ten. V and J are TRBV2 and TRBJ1-2; D possibly corresponds to TRBD1 (5 bases). V shed 6 bases and J shed 8 bases, with 16 bases lying between them. This CDR3 comprises 13 residues. Germline CDR1 is SNHLY and CDR2 is FYNNEI. CDR3 protein: CASRTDTLGGYTF. DNA for the CDR3: TGTGCCAGCAGGACGGACACCCTTGGGGGCTACACCTTC.

This clonotype was seen at least ten times. The V gene is TRBV4-3, the J gene TRBJ2-2; 7 nucleotides agree with TRBD1. V shed 2 bases, J shed 3 bases, and the junction held 3 bases outside the gene matches. The CDR3 has 15 residues. The germline V gene encodes CDR1 LGHNA and CDR2 YSLEER. The CDR3 DNA reads TGCGCCAGCAGCCAACTCGGGACAGACACCGGGGAGCTGTTTTTT. This gives the protein CASSQLGTDTGELFF.

V is TRBV29-1 and J is TRBJ2-7; the D gene is possibly TRBD2 (5 bases). V lost 0 bases and J lost 6, with 18 bases in between. Germline V gene lookup returns CDR1 SQVTM and CDR2 ANQGSEA. This CDR3 is built from 15 residues. CDR3 in amino acids: CSVEDPRKAAGEQYF. The CDR3 region has the DNA TGCAGCGTTGAAGATCCTCGCAAGGCGGCGGGCGAGCAGTACTTC.

This clonotype was counted at least ten times. The CDR3 reads CSAKHTRDSPLHF. CDR3 sequence (DNA): TGCAGTGCTAAACATACAAGGGATTCACCCCTCCACTTT. The chain recombines TRBV20-1 with TRBJ1-6; D is undetermined. The ends were cut back, 4 bases at V and 8 bases at J, with 12 bases in the middle. Germline V CDR1 and CDR2: DFQATT, SNEGSKA (reference sequence). The CDR3 has 13 residues.

This clonotype was observed many times. The germline gene is not matched at one end of the junction; a read error may be the cause. The gene calls are TRBV7-7 and TRBJ2-1; either TRBD1 or TRBD2 may supply D (5 bases each). CDR1 is SSHAT, CDR2 FNYEAQ, per germline (reference sequence). The CDR3 loop spans 13 amino acids. The CDR3 nucleotides are TGTGCTAGCAGCTTAGCTGGGGGTGATGAGCAGTTCTTC. Protein: CASSLAGGDEQFF.

For this clonotype: This may be a read error, as it is one base from a much larger clone. This sequence joins TRBV5-6 and TRBJ2-1; D gene unclear. The CDR3 has 15 residues. CDR1 and CDR2 (germline): SGHDT, YYEEEE. The CDR3 loop is CAGSLAGRLENEQFF. The DNA for the CDR3 is TGTGCCGGCAGCTTAGCAGGTCGGCTGGAGAATGAGCAGTTCTTC. Variable domain in full (rest from reference TRBV5-6 and TRBJ2-1): DAGVTQSPTHLIKTRGQQVTLRCSPKSGHDTVSWYQQALGQGPQFIFQYYEEEERQRGNFPDRFSGHQFPNYSSELNVNALLLGDSALYLCAGSLAGRLENEQFFGPGTRLTVL.

J is TRBJ2-5 and V is TRBV12-3 or TRBV12-4; weak D call: TRBD2 (5 bases). This CDR3 has 15 residues. Trimming left V 6 bases short and J 9 bases short, with 23 bases between. The DNA of the CDR3 is TGTGCCAGCAGCTCACATTCCGGACTGGCCCAGGCCCAGTACTTC. Translated: CASSSHSGLAQAQYF.

This clonotype appeared many times. DNA for the CDR3: TGCAGTGCTAGAGATGGGGCGAGAGCTAACTATGGCTACACCTTC. Amino acid sequence: CSARDGARANYGYTF. The chain uses TRBV20-1 and TRBJ1-2; a weak D match, TRBD1 (5 bases). Per the germline V gene, CDR1 is DFQATT and CDR2 is SNEGSKA (reference sequence). The CDR3 is 15 amino acids. Trimming took 0 bases from V and 0 from J, leaving 11 bases between them.

In this sample, this clonotype turned up many times. In DNA form, the CDR3 reads TGTGCCAGCAGTCAAGTATGGGGAACAGTGTACAATGAGCAGTTCTTC. Residues: CASSQVWGTVYNEQFF. J is TRBJ2-1 and V is TRBV7-2; no clear D. Germline values: CDR1 SGHTA, CDR2 FQGNSA. Trimming cost V 6 bases and J 4 bases, with 19 bases left between them. The CDR3 totals 16 residues.

This clonotype was picked up many times. The CDR3 nucleotides read TGTGCCAGCAGTCCGCTAGCGGGGGCCCTCACAGATACGCAGTATTTT. This translates into CASSPLAGALTDTQYF. This chain links TRBV27 with TRBJ2-3; 10 nucleotides agree with TRBD2. Losses at the gene ends were 5 bases for V and 2 bases for J; bases not matched to a gene: 7. Germline V gene sequence: CDR1 MNHEY, CDR2 SMNVEV (reference sequence). The CDR3 is made up of 16 amino acids.

V gene TRBV18 combines with J gene TRBJ2-1, with D unclear. The CDR3 spans 12 residues. With 1 base removed from V and 9 bases from J, the gap between germline ends came to 7 bases. The germline CDR1 and CDR2 sequences are KGHSH and LQKENI. The CDR3 here is CASSPLASEQFF. The CDR3 DNA is TGTGCCAGCTCACCACTTGCGAGTGAGCAGTTCTTC.

The J gene is TRBJ1-2, the V gene TRBV10-3, with 7 bases aligning to TRBD1. The CDR3 has 14 residues. Germline V gene data show CDR1 as ENHRY and CDR2 as SYGVKD. Unmatched junction bases numbered 10, after V lost 8 bases and J lost 4 bases. CDR3 residues: CAIGLEGASYGYTF. The CDR3 nucleotides read TGTGCCATCGGCTTGGAGGGGGCTAGCTATGGCTACACCTTC.

The chain couples TRBV20-1 to TRBJ2-5, with D maybe TRBD1 (5 bases). The J call may not be correct, given that the DNA end is closer to TRBJ2-7. The CDR3 loop spans 13 amino acids. Germline V gene data show CDR1 as DFQATT and CDR2 as SNEGSKA (reference sequence). CDR3 residues: CSASETASYEQYF. DNA of the CDR3: TGCAGTGCTAGCGAGACAGCTTCCTACGAGCAGTACTTC.

Comments on this clonotype: A read error may be the cause here, since a much bigger clone is one base away. The chain combines TRBV6-1 with TRBJ2-1; D is unclear. Germline CDR1 reads MNHNS; CDR2 reads SASEGT. V was pared by 5 bases and J by 5 bases, with 19 bases between. This CDR3 has 16 residues. CDR3 DNA: TGTGCCAGCAGTTTCCAGATTTCCTCGACCCACAATGAGCAGTTCTTC. It is translated as CASSFQISSTHNEQFF.

The chain joins TRBV7-2 to TRBJ1-2; D call uncertain. The CDR3 runs to 12 residues. The germline V and J ends were trimmed by 5 bases and 5 bases, with 9 bases remaining between them. The germline gives CDR1 SGHTA, CDR2 FQGNSA. CDR3 region: CASSQIAYGYTF. CDR3 coding DNA: TGTGCCAGCAGCCAAATCGCTTATGGCTACACCTTC. The complete variable domain, with remaining parts taken from reference TRBV7-2 and TRBJ1-2, reads GAGVSQSPSNKVTEKGKDVELRCDPISGHTALYWYRQSLGQGLEFLIYFQGNSAPDKSGLPSDRFSAERTGGSVSTLTIQRTQQEDSAVYLCASSQIAYGYTFGSGTRLTVV.

The table lists this clonotype with a few counts. This chain links TRBV5-1 with TRBJ1-1; 7 bases map to TRBD1. The CDR3 spans 14 residues. Germline V lookup: CDR1 SGHRS, CDR2 YFSETQ. J lost 1 base, V lost 5 bases, and 5 bases had no gene match. CDR3 region: CASRERGQNTEAFF. CDR3 nucleotide sequence: TGCGCCAGCAGGGAAAGGGGGCAGAACACTGAAGCTTTCTTT. The variable domain in full, completed from reference TRBV5-1 and TRBJ1-1, reads KAGVTQTPRYLIKTRGQQVTLSCSPISGHRSVSWYQQTPGQGLQFLFEYFSETQRNKGNFPGRFSGRQFSNSRSEMNVSTLELGDSALYLCASRERGQNTEAFFGQGTRLTVV.

The chain recombines TRBV12-3 or TRBV12-4 with TRBJ2-7, with TRBD2 matching over 12 bases. This CDR3 is built from 13 residues. The V and J ends lost 7 bases and 9 bases, in that order; junction bases with no gene match: 7. The CDR3 protein is CASISGTSGLQYF. Here the CDR3 DNA reads TGTGCCAGCATTTCCGGGACTAGCGGGCTGCAGTACTTC.

This clonotype showed up many times. The gene calls are TRBV6-1 and TRBJ2-7; 11 bases fit TRBD1. The germline gives CDR1 MNHNS, CDR2 SASEGT. The CDR3 extends over 13 amino acids. V lost 4 bases, J lost 5 bases, and 1 base stayed unmatched. The CDR3 reads CASSAGQGDEQYF. CDR3 DNA sequence: TGTGCCAGCAGTGCGGGACAGGGGGACGAGCAGTACTTC.

A few counts support this clonotype. The chain uses TRBV7-9 and TRBJ1-1; D gene unclear. The length of the CDR3 is 14 residues. Per the germline V gene, CDR1 is SEHNR and CDR2 is FQNEAQ (reference sequence). The V end lost 3 bases, the J end lost 6 bases, and 14 bases lay between the germline ends. CDR3 sequence reads: CASSFPYDYAEAFF. CDR3 sequence (DNA): TGTGCCAGCAGCTTCCCCTACGACTACGCTGAAGCTTTCTTT.

The rearrangement uses TRBV25-1 and TRBJ1-2; no clear D. CDR3 size: 12 residues. The V end was cut by 10 bases, the J end by 3 bases, with 12 bases between. Germline values: CDR1 MGHDK, CDR2 SYGVNS. The CDR3 protein is CAIRNGDYGYTF. CDR3 coding DNA: TGTGCCATCCGCAATGGGGACTATGGCTACACCTTC.

This clonotype was found many times. V is TRBV3-1 and J is TRBJ2-2; 7 nucleotides match TRBD2. The CDR3 sequence is 15 residues long. The V gene's germline CDR1 is LGHDT and CDR2 YNNKEL (reference sequence). V was clipped by 3 bases and J by 6 bases; unmatched bases: 7. Here the CDR3 reads CASSQIAGPSGELFF. The CDR3 nucleotides read TGTGCCAGCAGCCAGATAGCGGGTCCCTCCGGGGAGCTGTTTTTT.

As to this clonotype: A much more abundant neighbour one base away suggests this may be a read error. The chain has TRBV20-1 and TRBJ1-2, with D tentatively TRBD1 (5 bases). The length of the CDR3 is 13 residues. The germline V gene encodes CDR1 DFQATT and CDR2 SNEGSKA (reference sequence). This CDR3 reads CSAIPDRHYGYIF. CDR3 DNA sequence: TGCAGTGCTATCCCAGACAGACACTATGGCTACATCTTC.

Note on this clonotype: Just one base apart from a much larger clone, this may be a read error. This chain links TRBV7-2 with TRBJ2-7; TRBD1 matches 7 bases. Per the germline V gene, CDR1 is SGHTA and CDR2 is FQGNSA. The V and J ends lost 3 bases and 7 bases, in that order; junction bases with no gene match: 6. This CDR3 spans 13 amino acids. CDR3 residues: CASSFDRDGEQYF. The CDR3 DNA sequence: TGTGCCAGCAGCTTCGACAGGGATGGTGAGCAGTACTTC.

In this sample, this clonotype turned up many times. This chain connects TRBV19 to TRBJ2-5; 8 nucleotides align to TRBD2. The J call may be wrong; the DNA end is better matched by TRBJ2-7. Germline values: CDR1 LNHDA, CDR2 SQIVND (reference sequence). This CDR3 has 14 residues. CDR3 sequence reads: CASSYRRGANEQYF. The CDR3 DNA sequence: TGTGCCAGTAGTTATCGGCGGGGGGCCAACGAGCAGTACTTC.

This clonotype came up many times. This chain connects TRBV7-3 to TRBJ2-1; tentatively, D is TRBD2 (7 bases). The CDR3 consists of 14 residues. Per germline, CDR1 SGHTA and CDR2 FQGTGA. The V gene lost 5 bases and the J gene lost 7 bases, with 15 bases spanning the gap. CDR3 DNA: TGTGCCAGCAGCCGCGGGGGCCTTCGGAATGAGCAGTTCTTC. Translated: CASSRGGLRNEQFF.

V is TRBV7-2 and J is TRBJ2-1; TRBD2 matches at 7 bases. CDR3 length: 17 residues. After removal of 2 bases from V and 8 bases from J, the junction contained 15 bases not matched to a gene. Germline CDR1 and CDR2: SGHTA and FQGNSA. The CDR3 DNA follows: TGTGCCAGCAGCTTATTGACTAGCTTGGGGCTCGGGGATGAGCAGTTCTTC. This sequence encodes CASSLLTSLGLGDEQFF.